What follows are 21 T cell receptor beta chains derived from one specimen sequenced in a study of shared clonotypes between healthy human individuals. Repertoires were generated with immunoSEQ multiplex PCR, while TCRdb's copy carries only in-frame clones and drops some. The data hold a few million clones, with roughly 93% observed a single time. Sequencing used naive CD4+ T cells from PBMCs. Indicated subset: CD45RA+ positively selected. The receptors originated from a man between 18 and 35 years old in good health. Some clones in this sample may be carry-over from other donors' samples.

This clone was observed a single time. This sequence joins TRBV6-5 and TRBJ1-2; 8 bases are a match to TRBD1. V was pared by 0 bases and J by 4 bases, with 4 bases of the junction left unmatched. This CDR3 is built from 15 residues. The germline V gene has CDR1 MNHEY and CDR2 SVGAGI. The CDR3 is CASSYSDRVIYGYTF. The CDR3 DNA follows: TGTGCCAGCAGTTACTCGGACAGGGTTATCTATGGCTACACCTTC.

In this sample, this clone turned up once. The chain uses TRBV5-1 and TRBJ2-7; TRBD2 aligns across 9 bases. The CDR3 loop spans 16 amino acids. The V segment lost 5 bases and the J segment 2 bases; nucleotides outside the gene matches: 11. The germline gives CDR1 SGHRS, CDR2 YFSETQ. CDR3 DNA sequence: TGCGCCAGCAGGCCTACTAGCGGGCCCACCCCCTACGAGCAGTACTTC. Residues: CASRPTSGPTPYEQYF.

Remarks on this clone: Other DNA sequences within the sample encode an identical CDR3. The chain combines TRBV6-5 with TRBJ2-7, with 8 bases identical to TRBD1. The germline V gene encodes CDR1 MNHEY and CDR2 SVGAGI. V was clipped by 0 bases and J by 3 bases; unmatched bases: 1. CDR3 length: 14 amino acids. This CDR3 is CASSYSTGGYEQYF. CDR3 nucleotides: TGTGCCAGCAGTTACTCCACAGGGGGCTACGAGCAGTACTTC.

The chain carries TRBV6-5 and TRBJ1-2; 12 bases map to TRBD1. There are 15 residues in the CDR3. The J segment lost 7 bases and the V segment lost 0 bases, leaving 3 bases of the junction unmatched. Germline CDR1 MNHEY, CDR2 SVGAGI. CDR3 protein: CASSYSGQGASGYTF. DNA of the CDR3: TGTGCCAGCAGTTACTCGGGACAGGGGGCCTCTGGCTACACCTTC.

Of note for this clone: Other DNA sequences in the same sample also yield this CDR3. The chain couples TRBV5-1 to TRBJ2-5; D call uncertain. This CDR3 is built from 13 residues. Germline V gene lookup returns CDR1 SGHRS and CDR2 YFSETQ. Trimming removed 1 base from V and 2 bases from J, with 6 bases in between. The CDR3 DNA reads TGCGCCAGCAGCTTGAACTCGCAAGAGACCCAGTACTTC. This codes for CASSLNSQETQYF. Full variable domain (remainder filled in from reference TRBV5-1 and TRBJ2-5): KAGVTQTPRYLIKTRGQQVTLSCSPISGHRSVSWYQQTPGQGLQFLFEYFSETQRNKGNFPGRFSGRQFSNSRSEMNVSTLELGDSALYLCASSLNSQETQYFGPGTRLLVL.

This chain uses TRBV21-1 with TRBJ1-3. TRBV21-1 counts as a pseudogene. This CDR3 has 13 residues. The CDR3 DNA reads TGTGCCAGCAGCAATAGGGATGGAAACACCATATATTTT. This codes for CASSNRDGNTIYF.

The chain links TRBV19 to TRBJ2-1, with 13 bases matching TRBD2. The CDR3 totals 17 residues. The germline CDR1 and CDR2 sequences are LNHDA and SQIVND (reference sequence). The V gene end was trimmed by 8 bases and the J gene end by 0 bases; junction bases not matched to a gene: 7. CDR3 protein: CASHGTSGKSSYNEQFF. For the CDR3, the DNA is TGTGCCAGTCACGGGACTAGCGGGAAAAGCTCCTACAATGAGCAGTTCTTC.

CDR3 protein: CASSSPLNWDSFYGYTF. The CDR3 DNA follows: TGTGCCAGCAGTTCCCCACTGAACTGGGACAGTTTTTATGGCTACACCTTC. The chain joins TRBV28 to TRBJ1-2; TRBD1 agrees at 7 bases. Germline-derived CDR1 and CDR2 are MDHEN and SYDVKM. The length of the CDR3 is 17 residues. With 4 bases clipped from V and 5 bases from J, the junction kept 16 bases outside the gene matches.

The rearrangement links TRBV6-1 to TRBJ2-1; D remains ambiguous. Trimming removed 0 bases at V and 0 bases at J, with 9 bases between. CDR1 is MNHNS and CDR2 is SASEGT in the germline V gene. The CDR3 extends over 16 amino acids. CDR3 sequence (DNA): TGTGCCAGCAGTGAAGCAGGCAACCCCTCCTACAATGAGCAGTTCTTC. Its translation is CASSEAGNPSYNEQFF.

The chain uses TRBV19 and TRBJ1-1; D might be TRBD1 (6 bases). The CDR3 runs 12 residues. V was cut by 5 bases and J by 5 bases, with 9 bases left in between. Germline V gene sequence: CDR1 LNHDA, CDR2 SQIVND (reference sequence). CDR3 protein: CASSEGGTEAFF. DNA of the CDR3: TGTGCCAGTAGTGAAGGGGGGACTGAAGCTTTCTTT.

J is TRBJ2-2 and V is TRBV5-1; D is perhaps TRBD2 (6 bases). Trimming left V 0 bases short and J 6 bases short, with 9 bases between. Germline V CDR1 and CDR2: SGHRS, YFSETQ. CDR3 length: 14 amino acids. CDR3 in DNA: TGCGCCAGCAGCTTGGCTAGCGATGCCGGGGAGCTGTTTTTT. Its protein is CASSLASDAGELFF.

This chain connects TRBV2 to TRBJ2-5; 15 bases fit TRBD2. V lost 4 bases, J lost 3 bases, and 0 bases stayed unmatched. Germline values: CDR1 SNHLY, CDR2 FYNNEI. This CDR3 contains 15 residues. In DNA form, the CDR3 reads TGTGCCAGCAGTGGGACTAGCGGGAGGGAAGAGACCCAGTACTTC. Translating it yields CASSGTSGREETQYF.

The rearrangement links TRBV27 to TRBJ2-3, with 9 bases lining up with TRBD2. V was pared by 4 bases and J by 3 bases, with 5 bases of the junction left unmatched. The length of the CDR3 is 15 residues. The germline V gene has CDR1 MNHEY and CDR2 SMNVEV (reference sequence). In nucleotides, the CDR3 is TGTGCCAGCAGTTCCCGTAGCGGGAGAACAGATACGCAGTATTTT. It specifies CASSSRSGRTDTQYF.

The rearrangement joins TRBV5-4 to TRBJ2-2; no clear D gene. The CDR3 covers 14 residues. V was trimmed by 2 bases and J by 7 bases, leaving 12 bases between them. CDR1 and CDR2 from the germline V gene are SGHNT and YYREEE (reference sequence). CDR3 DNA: TGTGCCAGCAGCTTTGCGGCATCCAGCGGGGAGCTGTTTTTT. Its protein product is CASSFAASSGELFF.

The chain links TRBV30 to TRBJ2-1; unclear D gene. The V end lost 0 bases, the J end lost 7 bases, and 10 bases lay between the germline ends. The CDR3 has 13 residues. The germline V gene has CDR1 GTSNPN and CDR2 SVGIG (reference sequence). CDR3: CAWSVEDGNEQFF. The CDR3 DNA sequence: TGTGCCTGGAGTGTCGAGGATGGGAATGAGCAGTTCTTC.

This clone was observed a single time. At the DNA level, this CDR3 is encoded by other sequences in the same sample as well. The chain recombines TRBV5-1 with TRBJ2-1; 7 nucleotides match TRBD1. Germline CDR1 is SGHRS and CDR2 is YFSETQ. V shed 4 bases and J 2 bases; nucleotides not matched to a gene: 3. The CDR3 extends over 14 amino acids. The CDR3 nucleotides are TGCGCCAGCAGCCCCGGGACAGCCTACAATGAGCAGTTCTTC. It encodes CASSPGTAYNEQFF.

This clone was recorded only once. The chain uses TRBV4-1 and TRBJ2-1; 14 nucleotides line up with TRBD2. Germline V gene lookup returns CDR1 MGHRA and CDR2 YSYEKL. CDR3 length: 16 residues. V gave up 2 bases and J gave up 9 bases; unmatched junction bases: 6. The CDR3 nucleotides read TGCGCCAGCAGCCAACCCGGGACTAGCGGGAGTAGTGAGCAGTTCTTC. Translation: CASSQPGTSGSSEQFF.

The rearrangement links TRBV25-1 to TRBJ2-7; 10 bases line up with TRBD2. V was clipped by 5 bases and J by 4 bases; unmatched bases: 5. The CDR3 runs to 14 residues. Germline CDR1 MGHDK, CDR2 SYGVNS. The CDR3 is CASSPGTSAYEQYF. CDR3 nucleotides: TGTGCCAGCAGTCCCGGGACTAGCGCTTACGAGCAGTACTTC.

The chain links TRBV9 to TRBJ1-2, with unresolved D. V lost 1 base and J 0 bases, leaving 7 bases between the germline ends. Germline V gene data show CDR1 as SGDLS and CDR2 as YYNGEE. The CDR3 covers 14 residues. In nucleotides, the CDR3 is TGTGCCAGCAGCGTATCGCCCGCTAACTATGGCTACACCTTC. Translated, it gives CASSVSPANYGYTF.

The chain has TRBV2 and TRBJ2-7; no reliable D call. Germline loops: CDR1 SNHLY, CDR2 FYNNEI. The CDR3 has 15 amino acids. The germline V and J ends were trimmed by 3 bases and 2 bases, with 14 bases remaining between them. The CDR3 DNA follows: TGTGCCAGCAGTGACAGGACGTCGAATGCCTACGAGCAGTACTTC. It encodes CASSDRTSNAYEQYF.

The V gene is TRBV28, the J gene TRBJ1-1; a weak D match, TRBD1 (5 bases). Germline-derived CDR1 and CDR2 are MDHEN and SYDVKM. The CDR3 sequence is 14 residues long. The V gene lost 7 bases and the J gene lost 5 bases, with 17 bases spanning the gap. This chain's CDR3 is CASTTSGGGTEAFF. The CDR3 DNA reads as TGTGCCAGCACTACCTCCGGGGGGGGGACTGAAGCTTTCTTT. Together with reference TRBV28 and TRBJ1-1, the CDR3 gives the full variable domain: DVKVTQSSRYLVKRTGEKVFLECVQDMDHENMFWYRQDPGLGLRLIYFSYDVKMKEKGDIPEGYSVSREKKERFSLILESASTNQTSMYLCASTTSGGGTEAFFGQGTRLTVV.